One sample yielded the 27 T cell receptor beta chains listed below, sequenced in a study of cytomegalovirus exposure and HLA in healthy donors. PCR employed 60 Vbeta and 13 Jbeta primers. The table came from immunoSEQ multiplex PCR; TCRdb's copy has only in-frame clones and leaves some out. The sample contains 250,000 to 350,000 clones, just over 85% of which appear only once. The sample was PBMCs. These receptors were taken from a middle-aged man in good health and CMV-seropositive.

The rearrangement links TRBV7-2 to TRBJ2-7, with no clear D. CDR3 length: 13 amino acids. The germline gives CDR1 SGHTA, CDR2 FQGNSA. V dropped 5 bases and J dropped 7 bases, with 15 bases sitting between them. The CDR3 spells CASSANFPLEQYF. For the CDR3, the DNA is TGTGCCAGCAGCGCTAACTTTCCCCTAGAGCAGTACTTC. The full variable domain, with the rest looked up from reference TRBV7-2 and TRBJ2-7, is GAGVSQSPSNKVTEKGKDVELRCDPISGHTALYWYRQSLGQGLEFLIYFQGNSAPDKSGLPSDRFSAERTGGSVSTLTIQRTQQEDSAVYLCASSANFPLEQYFGPGTRLTVT.

The V call is TRBV10-3, the J call TRBJ2-7; possibly TRBD2 for D (5 bases). This CDR3 has 14 residues. With 6 bases removed from V and 5 bases from J, the gap between germline ends came to 17 bases. Germline V gene lookup returns CDR1 ENHRY and CDR2 SYGVKD. CDR3 amino acids: CAIRETTSTNEQYF. The DNA for the CDR3 is TGTGCCATCAGAGAGACTACCTCGACGAACGAGCAGTACTTC.

This clone was seen just once. V gene TRBV7-3 combines with J gene TRBJ2-2, with D possibly being TRBD1 (6 bases). The V end lost 6 bases, the J end lost 0 bases, and 11 bases lay between the germline ends. The length of the CDR3 is 15 residues. Germline V CDR1 and CDR2: SGHTA, FQGTGA. The CDR3 coding sequence is TGTGCCAGCAGAGCCGGGACATCGAACACCGGGGAGCTGTTTTTT. Protein: CASRAGTSNTGELFF.

This clone was detected only a few times. The chain combines TRBV29-1 with TRBJ1-1; TRBD1 aligns across 10 bases. With V trimmed by 7 bases and J by 5 bases, 13 bases remained unmatched. CDR1 is SQVTM and CDR2 is ANQGSEA in the germline V gene. The CDR3 loop spans 15 amino acids. The CDR3 sequence: CSAIGTGTGVTEAFF. The CDR3 DNA follows: TGCAGCGCTATAGGAACCGGGACAGGGGTGACTGAAGCTTTCTTT.

V gene TRBV11-2 combines with J gene TRBJ2-7; no clear D gene. The CDR3 is made up of 12 amino acids. From germline, CDR1 is SGHAT and CDR2 FQNNGV. V was trimmed by 2 bases and J by 3 bases, leaving 5 bases between them. CDR3 coding DNA: TGTGCCAGCAGCTTACGACTCTACGAGCAGTACTTC. It codes for CASSLRLYEQYF.

This chain joins TRBV27 and TRBJ2-1; D may be TRBD2 (6 bases). Trimming cost V 5 bases and J 3 bases, with 11 bases left between them. In germline, CDR1 is MNHEY, CDR2 SMNVEV (reference sequence). The CDR3 runs to 14 residues. CDR3 loop: CASSPPGVYNEQFF. The CDR3 DNA is TGTGCCAGCAGTCCCCCGGGGGTCTACAATGAGCAGTTCTTC.

The gene calls are TRBV29-1 and TRBJ2-2, with 8 bases identical to TRBD1. There are 15 residues in the CDR3. With V trimmed by 1 base and J by 7 bases, 8 bases remained unmatched. Germline V gives CDR1 SQVTM, CDR2 ANQGSEA. The CDR3 loop is CSVEARTGRGGELFF. The DNA for the CDR3 is TGCAGCGTTGAAGCCAGGACAGGGCGTGGCGGGGAGCTGTTTTTT.

This clone was counted a single time. The chain employs TRBV5-1 and TRBJ1-2, with 8 nucleotides matching TRBD1. V was pared by 3 bases and J by 5 bases, with 6 bases of the junction left unmatched. Germline CDR1 and CDR2: SGHRS and YFSETQ. This CDR3 has 14 amino acids. The CDR3 loop reads CASSSGQGGYGYTF. DNA for the CDR3: TGCGCCAGCAGCTCCGGACAGGGAGGGTATGGCTACACCTTC.

The CDR3 DNA reads as TGTGCCAGTAGTATAGAAAACAGAACGAGCTATGGCTACACCTTC. Its translation is CASSIENRTSYGYTF. The chain couples TRBV19 to TRBJ1-2; no firm D call. CDR1 is LNHDA and CDR2 is SQIVND in the germline V gene (reference sequence). The CDR3 totals 15 residues. The V and J ends lost 0 bases and 4 bases respectively, with 12 bases between them. The whole variable domain, remainder taken from reference TRBV19 and TRBJ1-2, is DGGITQSPKYLFRKEGQNVTLSCEQNLNHDAMYWYRQDPGQGLRLIYYSQIVNDFQKGDIAEGYSVSREKKESFPLTVTSAQKNPTAFYLCASSIENRTSYGYTFGSGTRLTVV.

This chain links TRBV27 with TRBJ1-1; TRBD1 matches at 9 bases. The germline V gene has CDR1 MNHEY and CDR2 SMNVEV (reference sequence). With 5 bases clipped from V and 1 base from J, the junction kept 5 bases outside the gene matches. CDR3 length equals 15 residues. CDR3 loop: CASSPRTGENTEAFF. CDR3 bases: TGTGCCAGCAGTCCGCGGACAGGGGAGAACACTGAAGCTTTCTTT.

J is TRBJ2-2 and V is TRBV7-2, with TRBD1 matching 7 bases. J was trimmed by 0 bases and V by 7 bases; bases with no gene match: 8. The CDR3 extends over 16 amino acids. The germline V gene encodes CDR1 SGHTA and CDR2 FQGNSA. CDR3: CASTILQGANTGELFF. The CDR3 nucleotides are TGTGCCAGCACCATATTGCAGGGGGCGAACACCGGGGAGCTGTTTTTT.

V and J are TRBV12-5 and TRBJ1-2; 10 bases agree with TRBD1. CDR1 is LGHNT and CDR2 is FRNRAP in the germline V gene. With V trimmed by 8 bases and J by 11 bases, 8 bases remained unmatched. The CDR3 contains 12 residues. The CDR3 nucleotides read TGTGCTAGTAGCCGGGACAGGGGAATTTACACCTTC. Protein sequence: CASSRDRGIYTF.

The V and J genes are TRBV27 and TRBJ2-5, with TRBD2 as a possible D gene (6 bases). The end of the DNA fits TRBJ2-7 better, so the J call may be wrong. From germline, CDR1 is MNHEY and CDR2 SMNVEV (reference sequence). The CDR3 is 13 amino acids. The CDR3 DNA is TGTGCCAGCAGTTCGGGTAGCGGATACGAGCAGTACTTC. Its translation: CASSSGSGYEQYF.

This clone is a singleton in its sample. Other nucleotide sequences from this sample produce the same CDR3. The chain recombines TRBV29-1 with TRBJ2-5; D unresolved. Per the germline V gene, CDR1 is SQVTM and CDR2 is ANQGSEA. This CDR3 comprises 13 residues. Trimming took 1 base from V and 4 from J, leaving 10 bases between them. In nucleotides, the CDR3 is TGCAGCGTTGAAGGCCGCCGAGGAGAGACCCAGTACTTC. It encodes CSVEGRRGETQYF. The entire variable domain, with the rest obtained from reference TRBV29-1 and TRBJ2-5, is as follows: SAVISQKPSRDICQRGTSLTIQCQVDSQVTMMFWYRQQPGQSLTLIATANQGSEATYESGFVIDKFPISRPNLTFSTLTVSNMSPEDSSIYLCSVEGRRGETQYFGPGTRLLVL.

The chain links TRBV25-1 to TRBJ2-1, with a tentative D call TRBD2 (5 bases). Per germline, CDR1 MGHDK and CDR2 SYGVNS. The V end was cut by 1 base, the J end by 3 bases, with 10 bases between. This CDR3 spans 15 amino acids. Here the CDR3 DNA reads TGTGCCAGCAGTGAATTGGGTGGGAGCTACAATGAGCAGTTCTTC. It codes for CASSELGGSYNEQFF.

The V gene is TRBV7-3, the J gene TRBJ2-7, with a tentative D call TRBD2 (7 bases). The germline gives CDR1 SGHTA, CDR2 FQGTGA. Trimming took off 5 bases at V and 2 bases at J, with 16 bases between the two ends. The CDR3 covers 15 residues. CDR3 region: CASSLEGGAAYEQYF. In nucleotides, the CDR3 is TGTGCCAGCAGCCTGGAGGGGGGGGCGGCCTACGAGCAGTACTTC.

J is TRBJ2-2 and V is TRBV7-2, with 8 bases identical to TRBD2. The CDR3 is 15 residues long. Per germline, CDR1 SGHTA and CDR2 FQGNSA. With 6 bases clipped from V and 7 bases from J, the junction kept 10 bases outside the gene matches. The CDR3 region is CASRRGEREIGELFF. The CDR3 DNA reads TGTGCCAGCAGACGCGGGGAGCGGGAGATCGGGGAGCTGTTTTTT. The entire variable domain, with the rest obtained from reference TRBV7-2 and TRBJ2-2, is as follows: GAGVSQSPSNKVTEKGKDVELRCDPISGHTALYWYRQSLGQGLEFLIYFQGNSAPDKSGLPSDRFSAERTGGSVSTLTIQRTQQEDSAVYLCASRRGEREIGELFFGEGSRLTVL.

The chain employs TRBV5-1 and TRBJ1-2, with D possibly TRBD1 on 5 matching bases. This CDR3 is built from 14 residues. V lost 2 bases and J lost 0, with 8 bases in between. CDR1 and CDR2 from the germline V gene are SGHRS and YFSETQ. In DNA, the CDR3 is TGCGCCAGCAGCTTTGACAGTTCTAACTATGGCTACACCTTC. Translating it yields CASSFDSSNYGYTF. Using reference TRBV5-1 and TRBJ1-2 for the parts outside the CDR3, the full variable domain is KAGVTQTPRYLIKTRGQQVTLSCSPISGHRSVSWYQQTPGQGLQFLFEYFSETQRNKGNFPGRFSGRQFSNSRSEMNVSTLELGDSALYLCASSFDSSNYGYTFGSGTRLTVV.

The count of this clone is one. The chain links TRBV6-1 to TRBJ1-5; 8 bases agree with TRBD1. V gave up 1 base and J gave up 3 bases; unmatched junction bases: 11. Germline CDR1 is MNHNS and CDR2 is SASEGT. This CDR3 region has 18 residues. CDR3 in amino acids: CASSEGRTGWIANQPQHF. The CDR3 bases are TGTGCCAGCAGTGAAGGTCGGACAGGGTGGATTGCCAATCAGCCCCAGCATTTT.

The chain carries TRBV6-5 and TRBJ2-1; 9 bases agree with TRBD2. The V gene's germline CDR1 is MNHEY and CDR2 SVGAGI. J gave up 6 bases and V 0 bases, and 6 bases lay outside the gene matches. The CDR3 extends over 16 amino acids. The CDR3 DNA follows: TGTGCCAGCAGTTACTCGCCTAGCGGGGCGCCCAATGAGCAGTTCTTC. Translated: CASSYSPSGAPNEQFF.

The rearrangement links TRBV14 to TRBJ2-3; 7 bases are shared with TRBD2. The CDR3 is 16 amino acids. Germline-derived CDR1 and CDR2 are SGHDN and FVKESK. V lost 0 bases and J lost 6; bases outside the gene matches: 9. CDR3 coding DNA: TGTGCCAGCAGCCAAGAACCGGGACTACTGGGGGATACGCAGTATTTT. Its translation: CASSQEPGLLGDTQYF.

The chain is built from TRBV7-8 and TRBJ2-1; the match to TRBD2 covers 9 bases. J was trimmed by 7 bases and V by 5 bases; bases with no gene match: 9. Per germline, CDR1 SGHVS and CDR2 FQNEAQ. This CDR3 is 15 amino acids long. Here the CDR3 DNA reads TGTGCCAGCAGCATAACCGGGACTAGCAGGAATGAGCAGTTCTTC. Translated: CASSITGTSRNEQFF.

Concerning this clone itself: An end of the junction does not agree with germline; a read error may underlie this. V usage is TRBV7-9 and J usage is TRBJ1-4; 10 nucleotides align to TRBD1. Germline V gene sequence: CDR1 SEHNR, CDR2 FQNEAQ (reference sequence). This CDR3 is built from 15 residues. This chain's CDR3 is CSSRLTGGANEKLFF. CDR3 DNA sequence: TGTTCCAGCAGGCTGACAGGGGGCGCCAATGAAAAACTGTTTTTT.

The chain employs TRBV19 and TRBJ1-1; D gene uncertain. The CDR3 loop spans 13 amino acids. Per germline, CDR1 LNHDA and CDR2 SQIVND (reference sequence). V was pared by 3 bases and J by 4 bases, with 9 bases between. The CDR3 DNA follows: TGTGCCAGTAGTATCCAAGGGAGCACTGAAGCTTTCTTT. It translates to CASSIQGSTEAFF.

The sample holds one count of this clone. This chain connects TRBV7-8 to TRBJ1-2; 7 bases are shared with TRBD1. Looked up from germline, CDR1 is SGHVS and CDR2 is FQNEAQ. Losses at the gene ends were 6 bases for V and 8 bases for J; bases not matched to a gene: 18. The CDR3 length is 16 residues. The CDR3 DNA reads as TGTGCCAGCAGTCTGGGTGGGGGACAGCCCAGGGGAGGCTACACCTTC. Amino acid sequence: CASSLGGGQPRGGYTF.

This clone was seen only a few times. This chain joins TRBV6-1 and TRBJ2-7, with 12 bases matching TRBD1. CDR1 is MNHNS, CDR2 SASEGT, per germline. J lost 9 bases, V lost 4 bases, and 10 bases had no gene match. This CDR3 has 15 residues. This CDR3 is CASSVGTGGFPGQYF. The DNA for the CDR3 is TGTGCCAGCAGTGTGGGGACAGGGGGCTTTCCTGGGCAGTACTTC.

The chain is built from TRBV30 and TRBJ2-7; 8 bases are shared with TRBD1. There are 11 residues in the CDR3. CDR1 and CDR2 (germline): GTSNPN, SVGIG (reference sequence). V lost 7 bases, J lost 3 bases, and 2 bases stayed unmatched. For the CDR3, the DNA is TGTGCCTCCGGGACAGGCTACGAGCAGTACTTC. Protein sequence: CASGTGYEQYF.